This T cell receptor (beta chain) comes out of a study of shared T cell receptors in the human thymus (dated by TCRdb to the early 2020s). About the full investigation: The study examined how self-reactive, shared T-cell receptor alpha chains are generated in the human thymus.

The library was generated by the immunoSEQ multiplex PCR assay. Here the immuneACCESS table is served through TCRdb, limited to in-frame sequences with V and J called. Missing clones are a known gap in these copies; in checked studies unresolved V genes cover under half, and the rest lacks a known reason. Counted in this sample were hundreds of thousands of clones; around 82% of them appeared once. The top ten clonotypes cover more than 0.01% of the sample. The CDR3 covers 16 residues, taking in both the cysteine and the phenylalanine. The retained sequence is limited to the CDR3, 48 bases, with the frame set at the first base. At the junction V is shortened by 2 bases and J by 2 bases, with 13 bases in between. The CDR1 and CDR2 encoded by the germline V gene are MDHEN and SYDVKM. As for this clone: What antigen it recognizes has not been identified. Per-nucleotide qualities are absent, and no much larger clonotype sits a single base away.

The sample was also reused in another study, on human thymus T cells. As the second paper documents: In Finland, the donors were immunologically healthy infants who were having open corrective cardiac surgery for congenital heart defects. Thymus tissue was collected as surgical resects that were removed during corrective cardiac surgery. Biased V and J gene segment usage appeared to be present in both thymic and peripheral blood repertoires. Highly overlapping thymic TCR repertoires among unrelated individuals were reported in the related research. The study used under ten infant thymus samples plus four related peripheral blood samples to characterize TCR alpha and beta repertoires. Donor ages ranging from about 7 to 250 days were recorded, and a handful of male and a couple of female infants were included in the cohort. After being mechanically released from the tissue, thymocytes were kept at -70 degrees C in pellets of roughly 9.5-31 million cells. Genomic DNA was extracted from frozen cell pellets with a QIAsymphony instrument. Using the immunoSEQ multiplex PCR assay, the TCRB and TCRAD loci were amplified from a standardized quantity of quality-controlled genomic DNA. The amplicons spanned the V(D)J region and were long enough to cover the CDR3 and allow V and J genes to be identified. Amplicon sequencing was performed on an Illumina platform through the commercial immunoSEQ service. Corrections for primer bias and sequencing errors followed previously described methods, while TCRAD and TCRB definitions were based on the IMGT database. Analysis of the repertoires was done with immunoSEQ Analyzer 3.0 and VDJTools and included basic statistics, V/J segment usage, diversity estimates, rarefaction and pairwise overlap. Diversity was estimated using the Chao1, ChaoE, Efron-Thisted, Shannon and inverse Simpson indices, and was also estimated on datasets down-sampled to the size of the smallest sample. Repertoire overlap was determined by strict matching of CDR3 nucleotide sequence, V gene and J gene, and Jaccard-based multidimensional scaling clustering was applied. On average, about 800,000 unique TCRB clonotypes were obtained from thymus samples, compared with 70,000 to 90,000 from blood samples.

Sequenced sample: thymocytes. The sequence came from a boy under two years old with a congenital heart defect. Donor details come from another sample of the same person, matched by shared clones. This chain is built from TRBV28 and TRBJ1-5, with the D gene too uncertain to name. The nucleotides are TGTGCCAGCAGTTTAGGCTACAAGACTTGCAATCAGCCCCAGCATTTT. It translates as CASSLGYKTCNQPQHF.